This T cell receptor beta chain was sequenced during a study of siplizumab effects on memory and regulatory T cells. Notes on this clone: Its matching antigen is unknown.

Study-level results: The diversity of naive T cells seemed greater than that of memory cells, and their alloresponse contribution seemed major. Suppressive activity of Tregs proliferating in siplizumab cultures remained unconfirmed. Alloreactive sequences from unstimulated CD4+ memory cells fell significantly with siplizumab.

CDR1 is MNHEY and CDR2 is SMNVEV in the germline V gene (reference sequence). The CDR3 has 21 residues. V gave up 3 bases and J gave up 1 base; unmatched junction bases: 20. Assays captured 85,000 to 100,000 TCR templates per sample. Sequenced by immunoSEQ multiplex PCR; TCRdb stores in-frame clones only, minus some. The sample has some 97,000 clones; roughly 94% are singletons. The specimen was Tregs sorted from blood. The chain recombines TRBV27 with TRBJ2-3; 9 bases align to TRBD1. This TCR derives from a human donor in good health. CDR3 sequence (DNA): TGTGCCAGCAGTTTCCGGCCGGACAGGGGAGGCGTGGGCCCGGGCACAGATACGCAGTATTTT. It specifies CASSFRPDRGGVGPGTDTQYF.